Sequencing of this T cell receptor beta chain was carried out in a study of response to subunit inactivated influenza vaccine. Germline V lookup: CDR1 LGHNA, CDR2 YSLEER. V was trimmed by 0 bases and J by 0 bases, leaving 15 bases between them. This CDR3 is built from 18 residues. TCRdb reprocessed the RT-PCR reads with MiXCR, giving one entry per CDR3 protein. The sample has around 170,000 distinct CDR3 sequences; roughly 10% are singletons. The specimen was CD8+ T cells sorted from PBMCs, collected approximately 25 months after vaccination. The rearrangement joins TRBV4-3 to TRBJ2-4; D possibly corresponds to TRBD1 (6 bases). This sequence originates from a man aged 50 to 69 who received an inactivated influenza vaccine. The CDR3, as DNA: TGCGCCAGCAGCCAAGACCCACCAGGGGTCTTAGCCAAAAACATTCAGTACTTC. This gives the protein CASSQDPPGVLAKNIQYF.